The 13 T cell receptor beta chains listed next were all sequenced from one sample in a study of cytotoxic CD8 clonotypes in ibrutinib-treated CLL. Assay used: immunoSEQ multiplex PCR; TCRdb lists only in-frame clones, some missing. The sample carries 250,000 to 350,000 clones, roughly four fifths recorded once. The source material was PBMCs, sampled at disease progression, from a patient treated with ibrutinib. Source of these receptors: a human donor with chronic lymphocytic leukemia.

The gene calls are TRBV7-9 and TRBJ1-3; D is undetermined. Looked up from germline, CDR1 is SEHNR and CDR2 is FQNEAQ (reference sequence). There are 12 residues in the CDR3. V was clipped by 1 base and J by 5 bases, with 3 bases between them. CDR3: CASSLDRNTIYF. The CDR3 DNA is TGTGCCAGCAGCTTAGACCGAAACACCATATATTTT.

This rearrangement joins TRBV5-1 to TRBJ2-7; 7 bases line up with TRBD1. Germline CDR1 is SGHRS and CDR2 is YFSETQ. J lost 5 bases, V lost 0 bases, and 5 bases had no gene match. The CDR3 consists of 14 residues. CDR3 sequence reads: CASSLEQGFHEQYF. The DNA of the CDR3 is TGCGCCAGCAGCTTGGAACAGGGGTTCCACGAGCAGTACTTC.

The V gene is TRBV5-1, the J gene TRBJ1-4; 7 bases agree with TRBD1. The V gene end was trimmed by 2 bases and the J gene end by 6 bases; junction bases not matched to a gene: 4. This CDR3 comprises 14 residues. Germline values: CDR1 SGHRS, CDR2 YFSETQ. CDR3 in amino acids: CASSLTGVDEKLFF. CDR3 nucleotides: TGCGCCAGCAGCTTAACAGGGGTGGATGAAAAACTGTTTTTT.

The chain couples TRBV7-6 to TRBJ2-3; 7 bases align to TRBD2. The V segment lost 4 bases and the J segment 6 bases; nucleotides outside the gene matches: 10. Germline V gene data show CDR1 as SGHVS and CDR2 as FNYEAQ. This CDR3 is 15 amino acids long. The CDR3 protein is CASSWGLTPLDTQYF. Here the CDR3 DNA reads TGTGCCAGCAGCTGGGGACTAACCCCGTTGGATACGCAGTATTTT.

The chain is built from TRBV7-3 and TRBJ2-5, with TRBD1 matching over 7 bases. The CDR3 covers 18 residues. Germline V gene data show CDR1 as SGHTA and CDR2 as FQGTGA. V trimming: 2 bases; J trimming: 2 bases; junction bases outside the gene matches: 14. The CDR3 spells CASSLRRQGGGGQETQYF. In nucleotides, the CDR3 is TGTGCCAGCAGCTTACGTCGACAGGGCGGAGGCGGACAAGAGACCCAGTACTTC.

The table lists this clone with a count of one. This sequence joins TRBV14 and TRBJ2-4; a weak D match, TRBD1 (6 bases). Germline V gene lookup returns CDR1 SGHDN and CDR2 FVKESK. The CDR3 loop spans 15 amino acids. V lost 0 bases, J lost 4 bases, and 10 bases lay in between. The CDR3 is CASSQELQGKNIQYF. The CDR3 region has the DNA TGTGCCAGCAGCCAAGAACTACAGGGTAAAAACATTCAGTACTTC. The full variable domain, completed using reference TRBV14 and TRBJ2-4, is EAGVTQFPSHSVIEKGQTVTLRCDPISGHDNLYWYRRVMGKEIKFLLHFVKESKQDESGMPNNRFLAERTGGTYSTLKVQPAELEDSGVYFCASSQELQGKNIQYFGAGTRLSVL.

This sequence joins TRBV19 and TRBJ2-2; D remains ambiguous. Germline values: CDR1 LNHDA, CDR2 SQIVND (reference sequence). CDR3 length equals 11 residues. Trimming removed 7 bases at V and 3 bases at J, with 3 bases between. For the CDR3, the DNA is TGTGCCAGTACCGACACCGGGGAGCTGTTTTTT. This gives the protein CASTDTGELFF.

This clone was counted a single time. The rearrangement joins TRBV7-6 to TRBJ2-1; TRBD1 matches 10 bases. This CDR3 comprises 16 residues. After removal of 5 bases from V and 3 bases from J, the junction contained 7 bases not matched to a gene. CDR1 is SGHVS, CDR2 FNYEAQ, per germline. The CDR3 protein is CASSVAGTGVYNEQFF. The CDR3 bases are TGTGCCAGCAGCGTTGCCGGGACAGGGGTCTACAATGAGCAGTTCTTC.

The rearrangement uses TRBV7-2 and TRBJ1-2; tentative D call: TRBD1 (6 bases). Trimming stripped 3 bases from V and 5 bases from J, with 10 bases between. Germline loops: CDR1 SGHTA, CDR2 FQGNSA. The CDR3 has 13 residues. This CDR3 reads CASSLDSKYGYTF. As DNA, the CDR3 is TGTGCCAGCAGCTTGGACAGTAAATATGGCTACACCTTC.

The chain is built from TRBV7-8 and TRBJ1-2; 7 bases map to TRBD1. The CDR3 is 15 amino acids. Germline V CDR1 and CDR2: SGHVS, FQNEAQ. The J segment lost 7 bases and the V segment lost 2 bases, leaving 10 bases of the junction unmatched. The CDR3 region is CASSLTPPTGSGYTF. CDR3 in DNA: TGTGCCAGCAGCTTAACCCCACCGACAGGGTCTGGCTACACCTTC.

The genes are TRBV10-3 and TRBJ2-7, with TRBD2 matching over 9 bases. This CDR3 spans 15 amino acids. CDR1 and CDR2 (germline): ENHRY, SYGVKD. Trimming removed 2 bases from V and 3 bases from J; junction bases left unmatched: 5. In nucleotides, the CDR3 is TGTGCCATCAGTGAGGGGGAAGCGGGAGGCTACGAGCAGTACTTC. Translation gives CAISEGEAGGYEQYF.

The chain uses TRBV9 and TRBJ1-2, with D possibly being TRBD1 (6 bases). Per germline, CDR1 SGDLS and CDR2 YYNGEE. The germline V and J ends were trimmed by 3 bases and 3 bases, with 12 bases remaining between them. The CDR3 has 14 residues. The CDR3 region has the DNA TGTGCCAGCAGCGCCGGGACATCTGACTATGGCTACACCTTC. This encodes CASSAGTSDYGYTF.

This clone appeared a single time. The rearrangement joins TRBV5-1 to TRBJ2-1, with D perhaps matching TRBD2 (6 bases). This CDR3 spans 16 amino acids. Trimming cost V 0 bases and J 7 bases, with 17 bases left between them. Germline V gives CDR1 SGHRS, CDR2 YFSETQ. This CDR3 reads CASSLGRRDPGNEQFF. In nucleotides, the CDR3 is TGCGCCAGCAGCTTGGGCCGGCGGGACCCAGGGAATGAGCAGTTCTTC.